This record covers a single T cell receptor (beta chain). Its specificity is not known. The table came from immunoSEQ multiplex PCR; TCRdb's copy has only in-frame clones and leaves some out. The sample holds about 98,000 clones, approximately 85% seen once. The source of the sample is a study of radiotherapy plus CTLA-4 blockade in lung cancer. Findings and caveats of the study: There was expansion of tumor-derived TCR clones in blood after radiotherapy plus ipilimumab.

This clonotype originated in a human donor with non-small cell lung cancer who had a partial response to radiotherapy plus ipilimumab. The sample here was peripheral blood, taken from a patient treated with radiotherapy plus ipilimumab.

The CDR3: CASSYSSRGLEKLFF. CDR3 nucleotides: TGTGCCAGCAGTTACTCCTCCAGGGGGCTTGAAAAACTGTTTTTT. V usage is TRBV6-5 and J usage is TRBJ1-4; 8 bases fit TRBD1. The CDR3 has 15 residues. V shed 0 bases and J 7 bases; nucleotides not matched to a gene: 4. Germline CDR1 and CDR2: MNHEY and SVGAGI.